The 28 T cell receptor beta chains reported below all come from one sample, sequenced in a study of human T cells and chemical hapten exposure (dated by TCRdb to about 2021). The meaning of the sample's time point label: pre-sensitization, week 0. This specimen's treatment or condition label, interpreted: therapeutic diphenylcyclopropenone sensitization with weekly scalp DPC. Library preparation used RACE. Instrument used: NextSeq 500. TCRdb reworked the public reads: Q25 trimming with fastp, MiXCR clone assembly, productive beta chains retained. Every distinct CDR3 protein forms one entry, paired with its most common genes and DNA. The sample includes tens of thousands of distinct CDR3 sequences, with 8.5% to 10% observed a single time. The ten largest clones take up about 14% of the sample. The source was whole blood, collected in connection with sensitization to the hapten diphenylcyclopropenone (DPC). These receptor sequences come from a woman in her forties with alopecia areata. Some clones in this sample may be carry-over from other donors' samples.

This clonotype was counted between two and nine times. J is TRBJ2-7 and V is TRBV7-9; 10 bases are a match to TRBD2. Germline-derived CDR1 and CDR2 are SEHNR and FQNEAQ (reference sequence). CDR3 size: 16 residues. With V trimmed by 0 bases and J by 1 base, 3 bases remained unmatched. The CDR3 loop reads CASSLASGGFSYEQYF. In DNA, the CDR3 is TGTGCCAGCAGCTTAGCTAGCGGGGGGTTTTCCTACGAGCAGTACTTC.

Ten or more counts support this clonotype. The chain combines TRBV5-1 with TRBJ2-6, with TRBD1 matching over 8 bases. CDR1 and CDR2 (germline): SGHRS, YFSETQ. There are 14 residues in the CDR3. The trim removed 6 bases at V and 2 bases at J, leaving 1 base unmatched. CDR3 sequence: CASTDRAGANVLTF. CDR3 bases: TGCGCCAGCACGGACAGGGCTGGGGCCAACGTCCTGACTTTC. The variable domain in full, completed from reference TRBV5-1 and TRBJ2-6, reads KAGVTQTPRYLIKTRGQQVTLSCSPISGHRSVSWYQQTPGQGLQFLFEYFSETQRNKGNFPGRFSGRQFSNSRSEMNVSTLELGDSALYLCASTDRAGANVLTFGAGSRLTVL.

This clonotype has more than one count but fewer than ten. CDR3 in DNA: TGTGCCAGCAGCTTAGGGCACTCTGGAAACACCATATATTTT. Residues: CASSLGHSGNTIYF. The gene calls are TRBV7-6 and TRBJ1-3; D not certain. This CDR3 is 14 amino acids long. V lost 1 base, J lost 0 bases, and 4 bases lay in between. From germline, CDR1 is SGHVS and CDR2 FNYEAQ.

This clonotype came up many times. V is TRBV2 and J is TRBJ1-6, with 9 bases that match TRBD1. CDR1 and CDR2 (germline): SNHLY, FYNNEI. The V segment lost 2 bases and the J segment 10 bases; nucleotides outside the gene matches: 6. The CDR3 is made up of 15 amino acids. CDR3 sequence reads: CASSETATGGSPLHF. The CDR3 coding sequence is TGTGCCAGCAGTGAAACGGCGACAGGGGGATCACCCCTCCACTTT.

This clonotype has a count of ten or more. The chain carries TRBV5-5 and TRBJ1-2, with TRBD1 matching over 8 bases. Germline V gene data show CDR1 as SGHKS and CDR2 as YYEKEE (reference sequence). The length of the CDR3 is 16 residues. Trimming cost V 4 bases and J 0 bases; bases outside gene matches: 8. The CDR3 DNA follows: TGTGCCAGCAGCCTGGACAGGGAACGATCTAACTATGGCTACACCTTC. Encoded protein: CASSLDRERSNYGYTF.

V usage is TRBV25-1 and J usage is TRBJ2-5; D is ambiguous. V lost 1 base and J lost 5, with 8 bases in between. CDR3 size: 13 residues. CDR1 and CDR2 from the germline V gene are MGHDK and SYGVNS. The CDR3 protein is CASSESRDETQYF. As DNA, the CDR3 is TGTGCCAGCAGTGAATCAAGAGACGAGACCCAGTACTTC. The entire variable domain, with the rest obtained from reference TRBV25-1 and TRBJ2-5, is as follows: EADIYQTPRYLVIGTGKKITLECSQTMGHDKMYWYQQDPGMELHLIHYSYGVNSTEKGDLSSESTVSRIRTEHFPLTLESARPSHTSQYLCASSESRDETQYFGPGTRLLVL.

This chain uses TRBV10-3 with TRBJ2-7; TRBD1 matches at 10 bases. The germline CDR1 and CDR2 sequences are ENHRY and SYGVKD. There are 14 residues in the CDR3. Trimming removed 5 bases from V and 3 bases from J; junction bases left unmatched: 4. CDR3: CAISKTGGRYEQYF. CDR3 DNA: TGTGCCATCAGTAAGACAGGGGGCCGCTACGAGCAGTACTTC.

This clonotype was picked up many times. V usage is TRBV13 and J usage is TRBJ2-3, with TRBD2 matching over 7 bases. The V gene's germline CDR1 is PRHDT and CDR2 FYEKMQ (reference sequence). Germline trimming cut 7 bases from V and 5 bases from J; bases unmatched to any gene: 15. The CDR3 has 16 residues. The CDR3 sequence: CASNRPGTTIGDTQYF. The CDR3 bases are TGTGCCAGCAACCGACCCGGGACTACCATAGGAGATACGCAGTATTTT.

This clonotype was observed a handful of times. The gene calls are TRBV20-1 and TRBJ2-7, with D tentatively TRBD1 (5 bases). Germline-derived CDR1 and CDR2 are DFQATT and SNEGSKA (reference sequence). Trimming took off 1 base at V and 7 bases at J, with 11 bases between the two ends. The CDR3 totals 12 residues. CDR3 loop: CSARGQIWEQYF. CDR3 DNA sequence: TGCAGTGCTAGAGGACAGATCTGGGAGCAGTACTTC.

This clonotype was picked up many times. Mismatch with germline at one junction end may stem from a read error. The chain has TRBV4-2 and TRBJ2-1; 7 bases align to TRBD2. In germline, CDR1 is LGHNA, CDR2 YNFKEQ. The CDR3 loop spans 15 amino acids. This CDR3 reads CASSKEVAGFNEQFF. In DNA, the CDR3 is TGTGCCAGCAGCAAAGAGGTAGCGGGCTTCAATGAGCAGTTCTTC.

There are a few counts of this clonotype. The V call is TRBV9, the J call TRBJ2-5; D gene unclear. The CDR3 runs 13 residues. V lost 6 bases to trimming and J lost 3 bases, with 12 bases between them. The germline V gene has CDR1 SGDLS and CDR2 YYNGEE. This CDR3 is CASTARPEETQYF. CDR3 nucleotides: TGTGCCAGCACCGCTCGGCCGGAAGAGACCCAGTACTTC.

This clonotype was observed many times. This rearrangement joins TRBV20-1 to TRBJ2-7; tentatively, D is TRBD1 (6 bases). V gave up 5 bases and J gave up 3 bases, with 17 bases separating them. The germline CDR1 and CDR2 sequences are DFQATT and SNEGSKA (reference sequence). The CDR3 runs 14 residues. The CDR3 protein is CSASTPGQHYEQYF. The CDR3 DNA sequence: TGCAGTGCTTCCACCCCTGGACAGCACTACGAGCAGTACTTC.

This clonotype was observed many times. J is TRBJ1-5 and V is TRBV10-3; TRBD1 matches at 12 bases. V gave up 6 bases and J gave up 2 bases; unmatched junction bases: 5. The CDR3 is made up of 16 amino acids. The germline CDR1 and CDR2 sequences are ENHRY and SYGVKD. CDR3 loop: CAISGTGGFGNQPQHF. The CDR3 DNA sequence: TGTGCCATCAGCGGGACAGGGGGCTTCGGCAATCAGCCCCAGCATTTT.

The rearrangement joins TRBV29-1 to TRBJ1-1; D is uncertain. Germline V gene lookup returns CDR1 SQVTM and CDR2 ANQGSEA. Trimming took off 2 bases at V and 3 bases at J, with 4 bases between the two ends. The length of the CDR3 is 11 residues. Here the CDR3 reads CSVERYTEAFF. CDR3 coding DNA: TGCAGCGTTGAAAGATACACTGAAGCTTTCTTT. Full variable domain (missing parts from reference TRBV29-1 and TRBJ1-1): SAVISQKPSRDICQRGTSLTIQCQVDSQVTMMFWYRQQPGQSLTLIATANQGSEATYESGFVIDKFPISRPNLTFSTLTVSNMSPEDSSIYLCSVERYTEAFFGQGTRLTVV.

This clonotype was counted between two and nine times. The chain uses TRBV2 and TRBJ1-1, with 7 nucleotides matching TRBD1. There are 13 residues in the CDR3. CDR1 and CDR2 from the germline V gene are SNHLY and FYNNEI. V lost 5 bases and J lost 1; bases outside the gene matches: 1. The CDR3 DNA follows: TGTGCCAGCAGTTACAGGGGGAACACTGAAGCTTTCTTT. This translates into CASSYRGNTEAFF.

This clonotype was observed a handful of times. This sequence joins TRBV30 and TRBJ1-6; D call uncertain. V dropped 2 bases and J dropped 10 bases, with 9 bases sitting between them. The CDR3 is 12 amino acids. Germline values: CDR1 GTSNPN, CDR2 SVGIG (reference sequence). CDR3 loop: CAWSYGGSPLHF. The CDR3 coding sequence is TGTGCCTGGAGTTACGGAGGCTCACCCCTCCACTTT.

This clonotype was recorded many times. This chain joins TRBV6-6 and TRBJ1-1, with D maybe TRBD1 (5 bases). The CDR3 spans 14 residues. V was pared by 6 bases and J by 7 bases, with 18 bases between. Germline loops: CDR1 MNHNY, CDR2 SVGAGI (reference sequence). CDR3 DNA sequence: TGTGCCAGCAGCCACGGCGCAGGGTTGGTTGAAGCTTTCTTT. It yields the protein CASSHGAGLVEAFF.

The J gene is TRBJ2-5, the V gene TRBV7-6; no clear D. From germline, CDR1 is SGHVS and CDR2 FNYEAQ. The CDR3 spans 15 residues. Trimming left V 1 base short and J 1 base short, with 10 bases between. As DNA, the CDR3 is TGTGCCAGCAGCTTAGTATGGGTGGCCCAAGAGACCCAGTACTTC. Protein: CASSLVWVAQETQYF. The full variable domain, with the rest looked up from reference TRBV7-6 and TRBJ2-5, is GAGVSQSPRYKVTKRGQDVALRCDPISGHVSLYWYRQALGQGPEFLTYFNYEAQQDKSGLPNDRFSAERPEGSISTLTIQRTEQRDSAMYRCASSLVWVAQETQYFGPGTRLLVL.

CDR3 DNA sequence: TGTGCCAGCACGCCGACAGGGTACTCTGGAAACACCATATATTTT. It specifies CASTPTGYSGNTIYF. The gene calls are TRBV7-9 and TRBJ1-3; the match to TRBD1 covers 7 bases. With V trimmed by 7 bases and J by 0 bases, 6 bases remained unmatched. The germline CDR1 and CDR2 sequences are SEHNR and FQNEAQ (reference sequence). This CDR3 region has 15 residues.

The J gene is TRBJ2-1, the V gene TRBV12-3 or TRBV12-4, with D possibly TRBD1 on 6 matching bases. The CDR3 extends over 14 amino acids. V was cut by 6 bases and J by 1 base, with 10 bases left in between. CDR3 bases: TGTGCCAGCAGCACCGGACAGTCCTACAATGAGCAGTTCTTC. This sequence encodes CASSTGQSYNEQFF.

The chain has TRBV14 and TRBJ2-5; no firm D call. Germline V lookup: CDR1 SGHDN, CDR2 FVKESK. V was clipped by 1 base and J by 2 bases, with 11 bases between them. The CDR3 extends over 15 amino acids. CDR3 coding DNA: TGTGCCAGCAGCCAAGGCCTACCTAGACAAGAGACCCAGTACTTC. Encoded protein: CASSQGLPRQETQYF.

This clonotype was recorded at least ten times. This sequence joins TRBV15 and TRBJ2-3; D might be TRBD1 (5 bases). Germline assignment: CDR1 LNHNV and CDR2 YYDKDF (reference sequence). The V end was cut by 0 bases, the J end by 4 bases, with 14 bases between. CDR3 length: 16 amino acids. The CDR3 DNA reads TGTGCCACCAGCAGAGATCAAGGGGTCCCACCAGATACGCAGTATTTT. Translation: CATSRDQGVPPDTQYF.

This clonotype was recorded many times. V is TRBV15 and J is TRBJ2-6, with 7 bases aligning to TRBD1. With 2 bases clipped from V and 9 bases from J, the junction kept 7 bases outside the gene matches. CDR1 is LNHNV and CDR2 is YYDKDF in the germline V gene (reference sequence). CDR3 length equals 15 residues. The CDR3 protein is CATSRSGTAVNVLTF. The CDR3 coding sequence is TGTGCCACCAGCAGATCCGGGACAGCCGTCAACGTCCTGACTTTC.

This clonotype has more than one count but fewer than ten. The rearrangement uses TRBV4-1 and TRBJ2-7; D is unclear. Trimming shortened V by 0 bases and J by 5 bases, and 14 bases separated the two germline ends. The CDR3 sequence is 15 residues long. Germline lookup yields CDR1 MGHRA and CDR2 YSYEKL. The CDR3 DNA reads TGCGCCAGCAGCCAAGAAAGCCGAAGTCTGGACGAGCAGTACTTC. As protein: CASSQESRSLDEQYF.

The CDR3 nucleotides are TGTGCCAGCAGTTTTGGCGGACAGGGGTCACCCCTCCACTTT. This codes for CASSFGGQGSPLHF. The chain employs TRBV12-3 or TRBV12-4 and TRBJ1-6, with 9 bases identical to TRBD1. This CDR3 comprises 14 residues. V was clipped by 3 bases and J by 10 bases; unmatched bases: 4.

The rearrangement joins TRBV30 to TRBJ2-5; D not certain. CDR3 length: 14 residues. The germline gives CDR1 GTSNPN, CDR2 SVGIG (reference sequence). Trimming left V 0 bases short and J 0 bases short, with 8 bases between. The CDR3 reads CAWSVSWYQETQYF. In DNA, the CDR3 is TGTGCCTGGAGTGTATCGTGGTACCAAGAGACCCAGTACTTC.

The V gene is TRBV18, the J gene TRBJ2-5; unclear D gene. V was trimmed by 2 bases and J by 5 bases, leaving 6 bases between them. The germline V gene encodes CDR1 KGHSH and CDR2 LQKENI. The CDR3 is made up of 12 amino acids. CDR3 sequence (DNA): TGTGCCAGCTCACCAGTCGGGGAGACCCAGTACTTC. Protein: CASSPVGETQYF.

This clonotype has at least ten counts. This rearrangement joins TRBV29-1 to TRBJ2-5; TRBD2 is a possible D gene (6 bases). This CDR3 comprises 12 residues. The germline CDR1 and CDR2 sequences are SQVTM and ANQGSEA. The CDR3 loop is CSGRDFQETQYF. The CDR3 nucleotides read TGCAGTGGCCGGGACTTCCAAGAGACCCAGTACTTC.